A single sample gave rise to the 5 T cell receptor beta chains below, sequenced in a study of cytomegalovirus exposure and HLA in healthy donors. It was with 60 Vbeta and 13 Jbeta primers that the PCR ran. Data came from immunoSEQ multiplex PCR; TCRdb stores just in-frame clones and leaves some out. The sample lists tens of thousands of clones, approximately 7.1% occurring once. The sample was PBMCs. The source is a man aged 50 to 60 in good health and CMV-seronegative.

This clone was found a few times. The CDR3 region is CASSLGQGWSPLHF. The CDR3 DNA follows: TGTGCCAGCAGTTTAGGCCAGGGTTGGTCACCCCTCCACTTT. The V call is TRBV28, the J call TRBJ1-6; D is possibly TRBD1 (5 bases). Trimming stripped 2 bases from V and 10 bases from J, with 12 bases between. Germline loops: CDR1 MDHEN, CDR2 SYDVKM. The CDR3 spans 14 residues.

The chain employs TRBV7-9 and TRBJ2-7; D is possibly TRBD1 (6 bases). The CDR3 totals 15 residues. Trimming stripped 5 bases from V and 0 bases from J, with 14 bases between. Per the germline V gene, CDR1 is SEHNR and CDR2 is FQNEAQ (reference sequence). The DNA of the CDR3 is TGTGCCAGCAGCCCCCGAACAGGGAGCTCCTACGAGCAGTACTTC. As protein: CASSPRTGSSYEQYF.

This clone was seen a handful of times. V and J are TRBV19 and TRBJ2-3; 7 bases map to TRBD2. CDR3 length equals 12 residues. Looked up from germline, CDR1 is LNHDA and CDR2 is SQIVND (reference sequence). J gave up 9 bases and V 5 bases, and 5 bases lay outside the gene matches. This CDR3 is CASSFREGTQYF. The CDR3 nucleotides are TGTGCCAGTAGTTTTAGGGAGGGCACGCAGTATTTT.

This clone has more than one count but fewer than ten. CDR3 sequence (DNA): TGCAGCGTCGGACTAGCGACGGGAGATACGCAGTATTTT. Translating gives CSVGLATGDTQYF. V usage is TRBV29-1 and J usage is TRBJ2-3, with 9 bases aligning to TRBD2. V lost 6 bases and J lost 5; bases outside the gene matches: 6. Germline CDR1 and CDR2: SQVTM and ANQGSEA. This CDR3 comprises 13 residues.

As DNA, the CDR3 is TGTGCCAGTAGTATGGCAAACACCGGGGAGCTGTTTTTT. Amino acid sequence: CASSMANTGELFF. The chain couples TRBV19 to TRBJ2-2; D is undetermined. The V and J ends lost 3 bases and 2 bases respectively, with 4 bases between them. CDR1 and CDR2 from the germline V gene are LNHDA and SQIVND (reference sequence). This CDR3 is built from 13 residues.